The clone carrying this T cell receptor (beta chain) has more than one count but fewer than ten. Trimming cost V 2 bases and J 3 bases, with 10 bases left between them. Germline CDR1 reads MRHNA; CDR2 reads SNTAGT. This CDR3 is 15 amino acids long. The sample originates from a study of Ad26.COV2.S vaccination and SARS-CoV-2 variants. Overall study: Participants got Ad26.COV2.S intramuscularly, once or twice 56 days apart.

Some clones are missing from TCRdb's copy, which holds only in-frame ones; the method was immunoSEQ multiplex PCR. The sample gives about 350,000 clones, about 85% of which show up once; 6.4% is in the top ten. The sample's treatment: about 20 received Ad26.COV2.S at low or high dose, single or two shots; about 5 received placebo; per-sample allocation not given. Sample collection was performed on day 63 after the first vaccine or placebo injection. This adult donor, from Boston, was 18-55 years old. Vaccination employed an Ad26 vector expressing the Wuhan-strain SARS-CoV-2 spike. V is TRBV6-4 and J is TRBJ2-2; D remains unclear. Source: peripheral blood, taken in a trial of Ad26.COV2.S vaccine versus placebo. The sequence was obtained from a person between 18 and 60 years old who received the Ad26.COV2.S COVID-19 vaccine or a placebo. For the CDR3, the DNA is TGTGCCAGCAGTGACCCGGAAAGGGACACCGGGGAGCTGTTTTTT. As protein: CASSDPERDTGELFF.